This T cell receptor (beta chain) came from a study of technical replicates of blood from a handful of donors. Germline assignment: CDR1 LNHDA and CDR2 SQIVND (reference sequence). V lost 7 bases to trimming and J lost 5 bases, with 21 bases between them. This CDR3 contains 16 residues. Here immunoSEQ multiplex PCR was the method, and the copy in TCRdb shows in-frame clones only, minus some. This sample has about 69,000 clones, with approximately 89% found just once. Sequences were obtained from PBMCs. The TCR was taken from a human donor in good health. Some clones in this sample may be carry-over from other donors' samples. This chain joins TRBV19 and TRBJ1-5, with a possible D match to TRBD1 (6 bases). For the CDR3, the DNA is TGTGCCAGTACCAACCAGCGGACAGTGCAGGATCAGCCCCAGCATTTT. Protein: CASTNQRTVQDQPQHF.